The T cell receptor (beta chain) described here comes from a study of control samples from healthy donors and cancer patients. The repertoire was sequenced with immunoSEQ multiplex PCR; TCRdb's copy has only in-frame clones and lacks some. The sample has 150,000 to 200,000 clones, around 92% seen once. Remarks on this clone: At the DNA level, this CDR3 is encoded by other sequences in the same sample as well.

The CDR3 runs to 13 residues. Germline V CDR1 and CDR2: SGHRS, YFSETQ. The V end lost 0 bases, the J end lost 2 bases, and 5 bases lay between the germline ends. Sequenced material: blood. The chain employs TRBV5-1 and TRBJ1-2; D gene ambiguous. This receptor was obtained from a woman younger than 45 in good health. CDR3 DNA sequence: TGCGCCAGCAGCTTGGGGCAGAACTATGGCTACACCTTC. It specifies CASSLGQNYGYTF. Drawing the rest from reference TRBV5-1 and TRBJ1-2, the complete variable domain is KAGVTQTPRYLIKTRGQQVTLSCSPISGHRSVSWYQQTPGQGLQFLFEYFSETQRNKGNFPGRFSGRQFSNSRSEMNVSTLELGDSALYLCASSLGQNYGYTFGSGTRLTVV.